These 17 T cell receptor beta chains were sequenced from one sample in a study of blood T cell repertoires in COVID-19 (dated by TCRdb to 2020 to 2021). Libraries were prepared through the immunoSEQ multiplex PCR assay. Drawn from immuneACCESS, this table holds only the in-frame rearrangements with V and J called that TCRdb kept. Clones are partly lost; checked studies trace under half to an unresolved V gene and leave the rest unexplained. The sample table lists tens of thousands of clones, approximately 91% of them with a count of one. The ten most abundant clones make up over 6.5% of the sample. The sequenced material came from peripheral blood. All receptors come from a woman aged 55-70 years with active or convalescent COVID-19.

V usage is TRBV2 and J usage is TRBJ1-1, with TRBD1 identical over 10 bases. Trimming took 0 bases from V and 5 from J; bases not matched to a gene: 0. Germline V gene lookup returns CDR1 SNHLY and CDR2 FYNNEI. This CDR3 spans 14 amino acids. CDR3 residues: CASSEAGQGTEAFF. The CDR3 coding sequence is TGTGCCAGCAGTGAAGCGGGACAGGGGACTGAAGCTTTCTTT.

The rearrangement uses TRBV4-1 and TRBJ2-5; perhaps TRBD1 as D (5 bases). CDR1 MGHRA and CDR2 YSYEKL come from the germline V gene. V was clipped by 3 bases and J by 1 base, with 9 bases between them. The CDR3 runs 14 residues. CDR3 amino acids: CASSHQGLQETQYF. CDR3 bases: TGCGCCAGCAGCCATCAGGGCCTCCAAGAGACCCAGTACTTC.

This chain links TRBV24-1 with TRBJ1-2; TRBD1 matches 9 bases. V lost 2 bases and J lost 10; bases outside the gene matches: 4. This CDR3 has 13 residues. From germline, CDR1 is KGHDR and CDR2 SFDVKD. As DNA, the CDR3 is TGTGCCACCAGTGATTCGGGACAGGGCGCCTACACCTTC. This gives the protein CATSDSGQGAYTF.

This sequence joins TRBV6-5 and TRBJ2-1; 10 bases line up with TRBD2. CDR3 length: 15 amino acids. Germline V gene data show CDR1 as MNHEY and CDR2 as SVGAGI. The junction had 11 bases not matched to a gene; V was cut back by 6 bases and J by 9 bases. The CDR3 nucleotides read TGTGCCAGCAGAGCCACCGTAGCGGGAGGACGTGAGCAGTTCTTC. Translated: CASRATVAGGREQFF.

The rearrangement joins TRBV5-5 to TRBJ2-1; D may be TRBD1 (5 bases). The CDR3 spans 14 residues. The germline V and J ends were trimmed by 3 bases and 4 bases, with 11 bases remaining between them. Germline lookup yields CDR1 SGHKS and CDR2 YYEKEE (reference sequence). The CDR3 loop reads CASSSVGPYNEQFF. The DNA for the CDR3 is TGTGCCAGCAGCTCTGTGGGGCCGTACAATGAGCAGTTCTTC.

The rearrangement uses TRBV3-1 (or the pseudogene TRBV3-2) and TRBJ2-5; perhaps TRBD2 as D (5 bases). Germline assignment: CDR1 LGHDT and CDR2 YNNKEL (reference sequence). The CDR3 has 18 amino acids. Between the trimmed V and J ends, which lost 0 bases and 1 base, there was a span of 18 bases. The CDR3 protein is CASSQEGWLADSQETQYF. CDR3 coding DNA: TGTGCCAGCAGCCAAGAGGGATGGCTAGCTGACTCCCAAGAGACCCAGTACTTC.

V gene TRBV10-2 combines with J gene TRBJ1-4; 7 bases fit TRBD1. V was clipped by 6 bases and J by 7 bases; unmatched bases: 11. Germline V gene sequence: CDR1 WSHSY, CDR2 SAAADI. CDR3 length: 15 residues. The CDR3 reads CASSLTGPDGEKLFF. The DNA of the CDR3 is TGCGCCAGCAGCCTGACAGGGCCGGATGGTGAAAAACTGTTTTTT.

The chain carries TRBV30 and TRBJ1-5; TRBD1 aligns across 11 bases. CDR3 length equals 15 residues. Germline loops: CDR1 GTSNPN, CDR2 SVGIG (reference sequence). The J segment lost 6 bases and the V segment lost 0 bases, leaving 4 bases of the junction unmatched. The CDR3 protein is CAWSVGQGAGQPQHF. CDR3 bases: TGTGCCTGGAGTGTTGGACAGGGGGCTGGTCAGCCCCAGCATTTT.

The rearrangement uses TRBV12-3 or TRBV12-4 and TRBJ1-1; D remains unclear. With 7 bases removed from V and 1 base from J, the gap between germline ends came to 10 bases. There are 13 residues in the CDR3. The CDR3 nucleotides are TGTGCCAGCACTCCCTCTTGGAACACTGAAGCTTTCTTT. Its protein is CASTPSWNTEAFF.

The V gene is TRBV6-5, the J gene TRBJ1-1; 7 bases align to TRBD1. Trimming cost V 2 bases and J 7 bases; bases outside gene matches: 10. Germline V gene sequence: CDR1 MNHEY, CDR2 SVGAGI. The CDR3 runs 15 residues. The CDR3 DNA reads TGTGCCAGCAGTTACAATATGGAGGCAGGGGGTGAAGCTTTCTTT. It encodes CASSYNMEAGGEAFF.

By frequency in the sample, this clone is medium-sized. This rearrangement joins TRBV30 to TRBJ1-1; D gene uncertain. This CDR3 has 11 amino acids. Trimming pared 5 bases from V and 2 bases from J, leaving 6 bases between. CDR1 is GTSNPN, CDR2 SVGIG, per germline (reference sequence). CDR3 region: CAWVLNTEAFF. The CDR3 DNA reads as TGTGCCTGGGTACTAAACACTGAAGCTTTCTTT.

V and J are TRBV2 and TRBJ1-1; unclear D gene. Germline V gene data show CDR1 as SNHLY and CDR2 as FYNNEI. The CDR3 consists of 13 residues. V lost 4 bases to trimming and J lost 3 bases, with 9 bases between them. CDR3 in DNA: TGTGCCAGCAGTGTATACCGGGACACTGAAGCTTTCTTT. This translates into CASSVYRDTEAFF.

V and J are TRBV3-1 (or the pseudogene TRBV3-2) and TRBJ2-1; 13 bases are a match to TRBD2. The CDR3 spans 15 residues. Germline assignment: CDR1 LGHDT and CDR2 YNNKEL (reference sequence). V was pared by 4 bases and J by 5 bases, with 2 bases of the junction left unmatched. The CDR3: CASSPGTSGNNEQFF. In DNA, the CDR3 is TGTGCCAGCAGCCCCGGGACTAGCGGGAACAATGAGCAGTTCTTC.

The chain joins TRBV3-1 (or the pseudogene TRBV3-2) to TRBJ2-6, with no clear D. The V and J ends lost 1 base and 0 bases respectively, with 4 bases between them. Germline lookup yields CDR1 LGHDT and CDR2 YNNKEL (reference sequence). The CDR3 sequence is 15 residues long. CDR3 nucleotide sequence: TGTGCCAGCAGCCAAGCAGGCTCTGGGGCCAACGTCCTGACTTTC. Amino acids: CASSQAGSGANVLTF.

The chain has TRBV28 and TRBJ2-7; possibly TRBD1 for D (5 bases). V was trimmed by 8 bases and J by 1 base, leaving 9 bases between them. The length of the CDR3 is 12 residues. Germline V gene sequence: CDR1 MDHEN, CDR2 SYDVKM. The CDR3 region is CASFRGSYEQYF. The CDR3 DNA is TGTGCCAGCTTTAGGGGTTCCTACGAGCAGTACTTC.

This clone has just a few counts. The chain recombines TRBV20-1 with TRBJ1-5; D might be TRBD1 (5 bases). With 3 bases removed from V and 0 bases from J, the gap between germline ends came to 9 bases. Germline CDR1 DFQATT, CDR2 SNEGSKA (reference sequence). The CDR3 loop spans 14 amino acids. This chain's CDR3 is CSASTGSSNQPQHF. CDR3 DNA: TGCAGTGCTAGTACAGGAAGTAGCAATCAGCCCCAGCATTTT.

This clone appeared a single time. CDR3 sequence (DNA): TGTGCCAGCAGCTCAGGGTCCGGGTCAGATACGCAGTATTTT. This translates into CASSSGSGSDTQYF. V gene TRBV4-2 combines with J gene TRBJ2-3; tentative D call: TRBD1 (5 bases). The CDR3 is 14 residues long. Germline-derived CDR1 and CDR2 are LGHNA and YNFKEQ. V dropped 5 bases and J dropped 4 bases, with 13 bases sitting between them.